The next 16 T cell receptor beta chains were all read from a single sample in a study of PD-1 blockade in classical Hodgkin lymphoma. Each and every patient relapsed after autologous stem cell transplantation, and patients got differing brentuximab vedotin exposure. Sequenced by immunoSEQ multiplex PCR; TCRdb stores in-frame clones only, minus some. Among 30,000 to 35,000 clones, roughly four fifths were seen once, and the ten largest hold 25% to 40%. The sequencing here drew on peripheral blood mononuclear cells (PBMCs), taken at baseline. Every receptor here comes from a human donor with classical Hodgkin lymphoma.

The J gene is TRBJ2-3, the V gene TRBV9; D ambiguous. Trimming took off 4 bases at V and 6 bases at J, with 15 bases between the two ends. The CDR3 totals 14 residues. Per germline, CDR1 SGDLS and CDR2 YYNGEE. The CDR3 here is CASSPSTFTDTQYF. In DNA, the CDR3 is TGTGCCAGCAGCCCCTCGACTTTCACCGATACGCAGTATTTT.

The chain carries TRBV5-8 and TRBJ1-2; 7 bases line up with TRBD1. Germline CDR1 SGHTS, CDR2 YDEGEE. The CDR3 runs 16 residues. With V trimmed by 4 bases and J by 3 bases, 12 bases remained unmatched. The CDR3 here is CASSPDPGTVYYGYTF. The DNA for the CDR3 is TGTGCCAGCAGCCCCGATCCAGGGACAGTATACTATGGCTACACCTTC.

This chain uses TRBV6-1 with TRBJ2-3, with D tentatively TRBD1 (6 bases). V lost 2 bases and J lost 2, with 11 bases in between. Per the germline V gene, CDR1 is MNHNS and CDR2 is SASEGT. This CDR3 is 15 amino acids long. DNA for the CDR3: TGTGCCAGCAGTGAATGGCAGGGGACCACAGATACGCAGTATTTT. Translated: CASSEWQGTTDTQYF.

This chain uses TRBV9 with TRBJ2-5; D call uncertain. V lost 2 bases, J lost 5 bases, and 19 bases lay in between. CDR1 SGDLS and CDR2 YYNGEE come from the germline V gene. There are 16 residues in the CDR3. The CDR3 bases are TGTGCCAGCAGCGTTGGCGGCGGAGCCTTACGGGAGACCCAGTACTTC. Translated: CASSVGGGALRETQYF.

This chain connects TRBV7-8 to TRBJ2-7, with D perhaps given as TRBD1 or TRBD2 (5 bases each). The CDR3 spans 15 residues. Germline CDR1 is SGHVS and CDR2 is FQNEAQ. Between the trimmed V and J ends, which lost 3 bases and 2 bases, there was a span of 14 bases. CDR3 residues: CASSFSRDPTYEQYF. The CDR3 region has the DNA TGTGCCAGCAGCTTCTCTAGGGACCCTACCTACGAGCAGTACTTC.

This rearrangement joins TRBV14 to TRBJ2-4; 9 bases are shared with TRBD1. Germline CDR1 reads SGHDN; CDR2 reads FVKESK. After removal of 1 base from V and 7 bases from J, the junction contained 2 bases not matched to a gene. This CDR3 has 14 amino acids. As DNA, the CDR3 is TGTGCCAGCAGCCAAGGCGGACAGGGGAACATTCAGTACTTC. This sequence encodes CASSQGGQGNIQYF.

The CDR3: CATSRSLGTLNNEQFF. For the CDR3, the DNA is TGTGCCACCAGCAGATCACTCGGGACCCTGAACAATGAGCAGTTCTTC. V is TRBV15 and J is TRBJ2-1; D is perhaps TRBD1 or TRBD2 (5 bases each). The V end was cut by 2 bases, the J end by 5 bases, with 16 bases between. CDR3 length: 16 amino acids. Germline V gene lookup returns CDR1 LNHNV and CDR2 YYDKDF (reference sequence).

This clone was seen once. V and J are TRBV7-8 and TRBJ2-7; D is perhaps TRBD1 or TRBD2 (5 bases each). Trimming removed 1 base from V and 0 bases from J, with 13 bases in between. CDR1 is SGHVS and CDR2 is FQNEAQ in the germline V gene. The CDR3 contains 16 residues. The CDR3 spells CASSLGGGDHSYEQYF. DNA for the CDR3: TGTGCCAGCAGCTTAGGGGGTGGGGACCACTCCTACGAGCAGTACTTC.

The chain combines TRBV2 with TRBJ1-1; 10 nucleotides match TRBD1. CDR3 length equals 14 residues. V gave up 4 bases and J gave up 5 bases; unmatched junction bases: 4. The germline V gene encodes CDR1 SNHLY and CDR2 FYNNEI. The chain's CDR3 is CASSVRTGGTEAFF. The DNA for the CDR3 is TGTGCCAGCAGTGTAAGGACAGGGGGAACTGAAGCTTTCTTT.

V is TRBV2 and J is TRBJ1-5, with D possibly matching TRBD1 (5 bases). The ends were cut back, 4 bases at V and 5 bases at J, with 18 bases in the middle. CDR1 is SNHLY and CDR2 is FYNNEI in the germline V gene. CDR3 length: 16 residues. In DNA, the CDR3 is TGTGCCAGCAGTGTGAGCCAGGGCCTCCCCTATCAGCCCCAGCATTTT. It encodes CASSVSQGLPYQPQHF.

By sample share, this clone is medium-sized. In DNA form, the CDR3 reads TGTGCCAGCAGCCAAGACCAGGGGGGGGGCCTAGAGCAGTTCTTC. Translated, it gives CASSQDQGGGLEQFF. The V call is TRBV4-2, the J call TRBJ2-1, with D perhaps given as TRBD1 or TRBD2 (7 bases each). The germline CDR1 and CDR2 sequences are LGHNA and YNFKEQ. The length of the CDR3 is 15 residues. Trimming stripped 0 bases from V and 10 bases from J, with 16 bases between.

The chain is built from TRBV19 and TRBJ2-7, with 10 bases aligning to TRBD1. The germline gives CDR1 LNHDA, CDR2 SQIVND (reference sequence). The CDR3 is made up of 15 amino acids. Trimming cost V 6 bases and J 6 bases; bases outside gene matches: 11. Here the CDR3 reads CASSVDRGLQGEQYF. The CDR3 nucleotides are TGTGCCAGTAGCGTAGACAGGGGGCTCCAAGGCGAGCAGTACTTC.

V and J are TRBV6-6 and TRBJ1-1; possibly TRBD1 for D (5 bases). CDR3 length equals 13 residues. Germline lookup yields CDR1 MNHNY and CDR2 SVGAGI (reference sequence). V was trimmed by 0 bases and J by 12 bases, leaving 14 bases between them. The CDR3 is CASSYSGDVITFF. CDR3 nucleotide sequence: TGTGCCAGCAGTTACTCGGGGGACGTAATAACTTTCTTT.

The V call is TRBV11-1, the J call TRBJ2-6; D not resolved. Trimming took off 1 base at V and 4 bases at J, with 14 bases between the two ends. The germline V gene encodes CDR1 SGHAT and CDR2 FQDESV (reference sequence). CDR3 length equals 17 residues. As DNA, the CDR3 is TGTGCCAGCAGCTTAGTGCCCCAGACTGGGGGGGCCAACGTCCTGACTTTC. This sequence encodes CASSLVPQTGGANVLTF.

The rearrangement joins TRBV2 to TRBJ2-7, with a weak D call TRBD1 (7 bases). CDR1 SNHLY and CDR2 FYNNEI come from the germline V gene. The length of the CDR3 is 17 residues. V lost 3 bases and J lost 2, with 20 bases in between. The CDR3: CASSDGTARAGTYEQYF. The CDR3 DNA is TGTGCCAGCAGTGACGGGACAGCCAGAGCGGGCACCTACGAGCAGTACTTC.

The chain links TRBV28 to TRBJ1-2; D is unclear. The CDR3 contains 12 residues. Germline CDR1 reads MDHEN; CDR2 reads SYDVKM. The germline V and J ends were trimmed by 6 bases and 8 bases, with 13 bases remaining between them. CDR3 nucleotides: TGTGCCAGCAGCAACCTTAATGCAGGCTACACCTTC. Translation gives CASSNLNAGYTF.